This T cell receptor (beta chain) was recorded in a study of blood T cell repertoires in COVID-19. Study in general: The United States, Italy and Spain were the sources of the acute and convalescent COVID-19 samples.

V was pared by 2 bases and J by 3 bases, with 11 bases between. The CDR3 has 14 amino acids. Per the germline V gene, CDR1 is WNHNN and CDR2 is SYGVQD (reference sequence). Libraries were prepared by immunoSEQ multiplex PCR; TCRdb keeps only in-frame clonotypes and omits some of them. The table records about 300,000 clones, more than 70% of them present only once. Material: peripheral blood. The sequence came from a man younger than 30 who had recovered from COVID-19. The gene calls are TRBV10-1 and TRBJ2-7, with a tentative D call TRBD1 (6 bases). For the CDR3, the DNA is TGCGCCAGCAGTGAGACAGGGCGAGGCTACGAGCAGTACTTC. Translating it yields CASSETGRGYEQYF.